This T cell receptor beta chain was obtained from a study of control samples from healthy donors and cancer patients. The data were produced by immunoSEQ multiplex PCR, yet TCRdb's version contains in-frame clones alone and is incomplete. Seen here are under 150,000 clones, 80% to 90% observed once, and the top ten hold just over 8.5%. The specimen was blood. The sequence derives from a woman aged 25 to 39 in good health.

The CDR3 sequence: CASGRTEYNEQFF. The CDR3 region has the DNA TGTGCCAGCGGCCGGACCGAATACAATGAGCAGTTCTTC. V and J are TRBV25-1 and TRBJ2-1; D call uncertain. Germline CDR1 reads MGHDK; CDR2 reads SYGVNS. The CDR3 consists of 13 residues. Trimming pared 8 bases from V and 4 bases from J, leaving 12 bases between.